The T cell receptor (beta chain) under discussion was sequenced for a study of PD-1 blockade in classical Hodgkin lymphoma. General study points: Complete responders' baseline diversity resembled that of newly diagnosed patients. Relative to healthy donors, newly diagnosed patients reportedly had lower baseline TCR diversity, which was reported as lower still in relapsed/refractory patients.

TCRdb keeps only in-frame clones here, not all; method: immunoSEQ multiplex PCR. Of 46,000 or so clones listed, around nine tenths are singletons. On this clone itself: Its antigen remains unidentified.

There are 14 residues in the CDR3. V lost 6 bases to trimming and J lost 2 bases; unmatched junction nucleotides: 5. Germline V gene sequence: CDR1 MNHEY, CDR2 SMNVEV (reference sequence). Every patient relapsed after autologous stem cell transplantation, and brentuximab vedotin exposure varied. Complete response, partial response or progressive disease made up the best responses. The specimen was peripheral blood mononuclear cells (PBMCs), collected at baseline. The J gene is TRBJ2-3, the V gene TRBV27; 7 positions agree with TRBD2. This receptor was obtained from a human donor with classical Hodgkin lymphoma. The DNA for the CDR3 is TGTGCCAGCAGGCGCGGGGGAGACACAGATACGCAGTATTTT. It specifies CASRRGGDTDTQYF.